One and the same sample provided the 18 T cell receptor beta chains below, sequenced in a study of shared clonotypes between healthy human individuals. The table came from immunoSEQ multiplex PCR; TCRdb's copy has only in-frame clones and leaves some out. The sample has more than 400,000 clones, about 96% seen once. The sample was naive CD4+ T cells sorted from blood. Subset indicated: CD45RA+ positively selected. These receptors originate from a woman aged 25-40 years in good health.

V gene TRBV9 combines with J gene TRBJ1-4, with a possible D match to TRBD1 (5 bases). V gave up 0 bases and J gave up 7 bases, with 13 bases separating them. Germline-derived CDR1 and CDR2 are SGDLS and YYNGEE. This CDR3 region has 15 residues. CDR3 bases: TGTGCCAGCAGCGTAGGGGACTCCTCGGGTGAAAAACTGTTTTTT. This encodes CASSVGDSSGEKLFF.

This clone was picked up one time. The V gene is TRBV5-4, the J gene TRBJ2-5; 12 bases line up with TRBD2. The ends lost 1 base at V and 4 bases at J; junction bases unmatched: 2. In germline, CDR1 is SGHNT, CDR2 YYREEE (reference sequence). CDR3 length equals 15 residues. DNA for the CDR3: TGTGCCAGCAGCTTGCGACTAGCGGGAGTAGAGACCCAGTACTTC. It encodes CASSLRLAGVETQYF.

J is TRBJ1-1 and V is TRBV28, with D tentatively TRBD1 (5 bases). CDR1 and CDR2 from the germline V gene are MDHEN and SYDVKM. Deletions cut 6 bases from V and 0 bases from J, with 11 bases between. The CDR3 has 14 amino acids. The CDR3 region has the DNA TGTGCCAGCAGAGCCGGGACTTTGAACACTGAAGCTTTCTTT. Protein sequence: CASRAGTLNTEAFF. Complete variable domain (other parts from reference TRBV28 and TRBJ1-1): DVKVTQSSRYLVKRTGEKVFLECVQDMDHENMFWYRQDPGLGLRLIYFSYDVKMKEKGDIPEGYSVSREKKERFSLILESASTNQTSMYLCASRAGTLNTEAFFGQGTRLTVV.

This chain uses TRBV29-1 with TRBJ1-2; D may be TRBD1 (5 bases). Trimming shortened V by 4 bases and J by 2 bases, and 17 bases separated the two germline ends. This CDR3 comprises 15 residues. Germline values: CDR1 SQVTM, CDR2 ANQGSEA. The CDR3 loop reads CSVGSGAQKNYGYTF. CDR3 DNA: TGCAGCGTTGGTTCTGGGGCCCAAAAGAACTATGGCTACACCTTC.

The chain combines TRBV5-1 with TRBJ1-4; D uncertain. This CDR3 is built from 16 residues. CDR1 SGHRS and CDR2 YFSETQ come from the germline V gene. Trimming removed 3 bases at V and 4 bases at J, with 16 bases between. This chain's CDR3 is CASSSNDHRHNEKLFF. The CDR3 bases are TGCGCCAGCAGCTCCAATGACCATAGGCATAATGAAAAACTGTTTTTT. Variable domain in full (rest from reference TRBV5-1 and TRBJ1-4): KAGVTQTPRYLIKTRGQQVTLSCSPISGHRSVSWYQQTPGQGLQFLFEYFSETQRNKGNFPGRFSGRQFSNSRSEMNVSTLELGDSALYLCASSSNDHRHNEKLFFGSGTQLSVL.

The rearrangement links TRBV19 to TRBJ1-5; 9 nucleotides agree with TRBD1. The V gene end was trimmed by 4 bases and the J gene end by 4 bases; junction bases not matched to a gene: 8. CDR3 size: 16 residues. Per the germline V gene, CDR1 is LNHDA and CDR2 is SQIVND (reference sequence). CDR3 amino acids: CASSSPYRGQNQPQHF. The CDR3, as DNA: TGTGCCAGTAGTAGCCCTTACAGGGGGCAGAATCAGCCCCAGCATTTT.

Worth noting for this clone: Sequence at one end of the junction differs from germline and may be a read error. The chain's CDR3 is CAISRDRGETQYF. The CDR3 nucleotides read TGTGCCATCAGTAGGGACAGGGGAGAGACCCAGTACTTC. The V gene is TRBV6-6, the J gene TRBJ2-5; 10 bases are a match to TRBD1. The CDR3 length is 13 residues. Looked up from germline, CDR1 is MNHNY and CDR2 is SVGAGI (reference sequence).

In DNA form, the CDR3 reads TGTGCCAGCAGCTTAGTCTTGGGGACAGGGGTGGCAGATACGCAGTATTTT. This translates into CASSLVLGTGVADTQYF. This chain connects TRBV7-8 to TRBJ2-3; 10 bases fit TRBD1. The CDR3 extends over 17 amino acids. Per germline, CDR1 SGHVS and CDR2 FQNEAQ. V trimming: 1 base; J trimming: 4 bases; junction bases outside the gene matches: 8. The full variable domain, in which reference TRBV7-8 and TRBJ2-3 provide the parts outside the CDR3, is GAGVSQSPRYKVAKRGQDVALRCDPISGHVSLFWYQQALGQGPEFLTYFQNEAQLDKSGLPSDRFFAERPEGSVSTLKIQRTQQEDSAVYLCASSLVLGTGVADTQYFGPGTRLTVL.

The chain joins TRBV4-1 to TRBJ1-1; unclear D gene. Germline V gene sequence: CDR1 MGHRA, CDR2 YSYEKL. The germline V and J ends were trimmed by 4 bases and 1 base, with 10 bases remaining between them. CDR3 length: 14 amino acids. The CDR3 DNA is TGCGCCAGCAGCCGGCTGGCGAGGAACACTGAAGCTTTCTTT. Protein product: CASSRLARNTEAFF.

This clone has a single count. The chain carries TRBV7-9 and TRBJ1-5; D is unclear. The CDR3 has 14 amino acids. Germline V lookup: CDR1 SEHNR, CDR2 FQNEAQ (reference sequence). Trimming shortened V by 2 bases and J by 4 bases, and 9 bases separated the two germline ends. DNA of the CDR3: TGTGCCAGCAGCTTATCTGACGGGAATCAGCCCCAGCATTTT. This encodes CASSLSDGNQPQHF.

CDR3 amino acids: CASSPGTGRNYGYTF. The CDR3 DNA sequence: TGTGCCAGCAGTCCCGGGACAGGGAGAAACTATGGCTACACCTTC. The chain is built from TRBV28 and TRBJ1-2; 9 bases match TRBD1. V shed 5 bases, J shed 2 bases, and the junction held 6 bases outside the gene matches. The germline V gene encodes CDR1 MDHEN and CDR2 SYDVKM. The CDR3 has 15 residues.

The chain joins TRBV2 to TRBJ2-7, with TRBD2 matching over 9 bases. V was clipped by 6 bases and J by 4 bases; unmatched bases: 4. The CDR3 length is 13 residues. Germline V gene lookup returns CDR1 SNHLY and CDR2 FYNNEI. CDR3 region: CASSPSGTYEQYF. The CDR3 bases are TGTGCCAGCAGCCCTAGCGGGACTTACGAGCAGTACTTC. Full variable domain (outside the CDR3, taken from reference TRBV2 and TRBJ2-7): EPEVTQTPSHQVTQMGQEVILRCVPISNHLYFYWYRQILGQKVEFLVSFYNNEISEKSEIFDDQFSVERPDGSNFTLKIRSTKLEDSAMYFCASSPSGTYEQYFGPGTRLTVT.

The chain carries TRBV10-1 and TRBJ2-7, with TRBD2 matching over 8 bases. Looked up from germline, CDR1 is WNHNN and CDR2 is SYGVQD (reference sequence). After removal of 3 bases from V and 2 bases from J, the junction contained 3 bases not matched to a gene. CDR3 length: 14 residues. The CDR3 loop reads CASSERREAYEQYF. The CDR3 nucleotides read TGCGCCAGCAGTGAAAGGCGGGAGGCCTACGAGCAGTACTTC.

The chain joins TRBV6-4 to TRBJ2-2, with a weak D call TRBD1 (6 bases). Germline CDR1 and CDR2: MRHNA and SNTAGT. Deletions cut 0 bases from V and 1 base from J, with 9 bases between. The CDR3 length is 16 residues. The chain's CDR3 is CASSDSAGENTGELFF. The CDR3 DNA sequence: TGTGCCAGCAGTGACTCAGCAGGGGAGAACACCGGGGAGCTGTTTTTT.

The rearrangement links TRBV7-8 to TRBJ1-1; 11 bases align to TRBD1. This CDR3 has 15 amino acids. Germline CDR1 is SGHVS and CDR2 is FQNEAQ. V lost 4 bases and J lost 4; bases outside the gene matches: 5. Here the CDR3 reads CASSSPGTGGTEAFF. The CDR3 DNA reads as TGTGCCAGCAGCTCACCCGGGACAGGGGGCACTGAAGCTTTCTTT.

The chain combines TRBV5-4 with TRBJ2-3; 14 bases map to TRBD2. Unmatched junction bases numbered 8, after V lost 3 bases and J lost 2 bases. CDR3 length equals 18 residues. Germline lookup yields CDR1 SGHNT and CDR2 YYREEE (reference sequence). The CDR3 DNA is TGTGCCAGCAGCTCGGGACTAGCGGGAGTGGGGGCCACAGATACGCAGTATTTT. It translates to CASSSGLAGVGATDTQYF.

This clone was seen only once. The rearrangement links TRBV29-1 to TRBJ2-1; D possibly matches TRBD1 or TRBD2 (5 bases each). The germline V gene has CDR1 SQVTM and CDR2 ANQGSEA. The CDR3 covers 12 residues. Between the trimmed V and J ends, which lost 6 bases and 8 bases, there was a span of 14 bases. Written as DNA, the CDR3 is TGCAGCGTAGAGGGGCTAGCACATGAGCAGTTCTTC. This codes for CSVEGLAHEQFF.

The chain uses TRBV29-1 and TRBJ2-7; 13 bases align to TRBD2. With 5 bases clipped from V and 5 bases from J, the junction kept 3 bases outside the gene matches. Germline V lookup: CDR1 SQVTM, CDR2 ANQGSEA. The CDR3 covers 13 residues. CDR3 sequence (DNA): TGCAGCGTTTCTGGACTAGCGGGAGACGAGCAGTACTTC. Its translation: CSVSGLAGDEQYF.